The 30 T cell receptor beta chains below all came from one sample that was sequenced in a study of shared clonotypes between healthy human individuals. Repertoires were generated with immunoSEQ multiplex PCR, while TCRdb's copy carries only in-frame clones and drops some. Found here are 650,000 to 800,000 clones, about 91% of them singletons; the top ten hold approximately 24%. Naivety among CD8 cells was defined by CD45RO negativity and positive CCR7 selection, thereby excluding terminally differentiated effector memory CD45RA+ cells. Sequenced sample: naive CD8+ T cells sorted from blood. The receptor source for this set is a man aged 25 to 45 in good health.

The chain is built from TRBV7-8 and TRBJ1-4; D unresolved. The germline V and J ends were trimmed by 1 base and 0 bases, with 6 bases remaining between them. Germline V gene lookup returns CDR1 SGHVS and CDR2 FQNEAQ. This CDR3 contains 15 residues. In DNA form, the CDR3 reads TGTGCCAGCAGCTTAGGACTGACAACTAATGAAAAACTGTTTTTT. It is translated as CASSLGLTTNEKLFF.

This clone showed up just a few times. The V and J genes are TRBV28 and TRBJ2-2; D is unclear. The CDR3 is 15 amino acids. Trimming stripped 4 bases from V and 1 base from J, with 10 bases between. CDR1 is MDHEN and CDR2 is SYDVKM in the germline V gene. The DNA of the CDR3 is TGTGCCAGCAGTTCAAGTTACTGGAACACCGGGGAGCTGTTTTTT. Amino acid sequence: CASSSSYWNTGELFF.

This clone came up many times. Other nucleotide sequences from this sample produce the same CDR3. CDR3 sequence: CASSLAGQGVGETQYF. CDR3 DNA: TGTGCCAGCAGCTTAGCGGGACAGGGGGTTGGGGAGACCCAGTACTTC. The gene calls are TRBV7-9 and TRBJ2-5, with 11 bases fitting TRBD1. Trimming removed 0 bases from V and 5 bases from J; junction bases left unmatched: 5. The germline V gene encodes CDR1 SEHNR and CDR2 FQNEAQ (reference sequence). The CDR3 covers 16 residues.

The chain combines TRBV28 with TRBJ2-1; D not certain. Per germline, CDR1 MDHEN and CDR2 SYDVKM. The CDR3 length is 13 residues. V lost 1 base, J lost 5 bases, and 6 bases lay in between. As DNA, the CDR3 is TGTGCCAGCAGTTTATTGGAGAACAATGAGCAGTTCTTC. Its protein is CASSLLENNEQFF.

This chain joins TRBV4-1 and TRBJ2-7; 7 positions match TRBD2. V lost 1 base and J lost 2; bases outside the gene matches: 5. The CDR3 consists of 15 residues. The V gene's germline CDR1 is MGHRA and CDR2 YSYEKL. CDR3 nucleotide sequence: TGCGCCAGCAGCCAAGGCCCTAGCGGAACCTACGAGCAGTACTTC. This translates into CASSQGPSGTYEQYF.

The V call is TRBV4-1, the J call TRBJ1-1; D ambiguous. Deletions cut 0 bases from V and 4 bases from J, with 9 bases between. The CDR3 is 14 residues long. CDR1 and CDR2 from the germline V gene are MGHRA and YSYEKL. Here the CDR3 reads CASSQDLVVTEAFF. The CDR3 nucleotides read TGCGCCAGCAGCCAAGATTTGGTTGTCACTGAAGCTTTCTTT.

The V gene is TRBV19, the J gene TRBJ2-7; 8 bases are shared with TRBD2. V shed 8 bases and J 0 bases; nucleotides not matched to a gene: 6. CDR3 length: 14 amino acids. In germline, CDR1 is LNHDA, CDR2 SQIVND (reference sequence). The CDR3 reads CASPGGVSSYEQYF. CDR3 nucleotide sequence: TGTGCCAGTCCGGGGGGGGTGAGCTCCTACGAGCAGTACTTC. Supplemented by reference TRBV19 and TRBJ2-7, the full variable domain reads DGGITQSPKYLFRKEGQNVTLSCEQNLNHDAMYWYRQDPGQGLRLIYYSQIVNDFQKGDIAEGYSVSREKKESFPLTVTSAQKNPTAFYLCASPGGVSSYEQYFGPGTRLTVT.

As to this clone: The same CDR3 also results from other DNA sequences found in this sample. This rearrangement joins TRBV28 to TRBJ1-1, with no clear D. The CDR3 is 13 amino acids. Germline lookup yields CDR1 MDHEN and CDR2 SYDVKM. Trimming removed 1 base from V and 1 base from J, with 4 bases in between. The chain's CDR3 is CASSLSPNTEAFF. The CDR3 nucleotides read TGTGCCAGCAGTTTATCACCGAACACTGAAGCTTTCTTT.

As concerns this clone: The junction departs from the called germline gene at one end, perhaps through a read error. This chain connects TRBV7-7 to TRBJ2-5, with TRBD2 as a possible D gene (5 bases). CDR3 size: 14 residues. Germline V gene lookup returns CDR1 SSHAT and CDR2 FNYEAQ (reference sequence). CDR3 amino acids: CASSSTSSQETQYF. CDR3 in DNA: TGTGCTAGCAGCTCTACTAGTAGTCAAGAGACCCAGTACTTC.

Regarding this clone: The same CDR3 arises from other DNA sequences in this sample as well. V is TRBV27 and J is TRBJ2-1; the match to TRBD2 covers 7 bases. J lost 2 bases, V lost 4 bases, and 2 bases had no gene match. The germline V gene has CDR1 MNHEY and CDR2 SMNVEV (reference sequence). The CDR3 extends over 14 amino acids. CDR3: CASSSGGTYNEQFF. In nucleotides, the CDR3 is TGTGCCAGCAGTTCGGGGGGTACCTACAATGAGCAGTTCTTC.

The chain joins TRBV5-6 to TRBJ2-2; the D is unclear. CDR3 length: 13 residues. Germline values: CDR1 SGHDT, CDR2 YYEEEE. V was shortened by 7 bases and J by 6 bases, with 13 bases between the two germline ends. CDR3 coding DNA: TGTGCCAGCGACCTCCGGGCCGCCGGGGAGCTGTTTTTT. Residues: CASDLRAAGELFF.

About this clone: This specimen includes other DNA sequences encoding the same CDR3. This sequence joins TRBV13 and TRBJ2-1; D may be TRBD2 (6 bases). The V and J ends lost 0 bases and 0 bases respectively, with 6 bases between them. Germline V gene sequence: CDR1 PRHDT, CDR2 FYEKMQ (reference sequence). The CDR3 covers 15 residues. The CDR3 sequence: CASSLGGSSYNEQFF. CDR3 nucleotides: TGTGCCAGCAGCTTAGGCGGGAGCTCCTACAATGAGCAGTTCTTC.

The V gene is TRBV7-9, the J gene TRBJ1-5; a weak D match, TRBD1 (6 bases). CDR1 and CDR2 (germline): SEHNR, FQNEAQ (reference sequence). Trimming took off 5 bases at V and 3 bases at J, with 11 bases between the two ends. The CDR3 sequence is 14 residues long. Here the CDR3 DNA reads TGTGCCAGCAGCCGTACAGGGTTCAATCAGCCCCAGCATTTT. This codes for CASSRTGFNQPQHF.

The chain is built from TRBV25-1 and TRBJ2-5, with 7 bases matching TRBD2. This CDR3 has 18 residues. Germline V gene lookup returns CDR1 MGHDK and CDR2 SYGVNS. V lost 0 bases, J lost 7 bases, and 17 bases stayed unmatched. CDR3 protein: CASSEYMSPSRWEGTQYF. CDR3 nucleotides: TGTGCCAGCAGTGAATATATGTCTCCTAGCCGGTGGGAGGGGACCCAGTACTTC.

The table lists this clone with a count of one. The CDR3, as DNA: TGTGCCAGCAGTGACGGTTTATCTGAAGCTTTCTTT. Encoded protein: CASSDGLSEAFF. The chain links TRBV25-1 to TRBJ1-1; D unresolved. The germline V gene has CDR1 MGHDK and CDR2 SYGVNS. This CDR3 contains 12 residues. The ends were cut back, 3 bases at V and 6 bases at J, with 8 bases in the middle.

The rearrangement uses TRBV2 and TRBJ2-3, with D possibly being TRBD2 (6 bases). This CDR3 comprises 14 residues. Germline assignment: CDR1 SNHLY and CDR2 FYNNEI. The V gene lost 5 bases and the J gene lost 3 bases, with 12 bases spanning the gap. The CDR3 loop reads CASSFASATDTQYF. The DNA of the CDR3 is TGTGCCAGCAGTTTCGCTAGCGCAACAGATACGCAGTATTTT.

The chain has TRBV7-9 and TRBJ2-3; D perhaps matches TRBD2 (6 bases). The V gene lost 3 bases and the J gene lost 3 bases, with 13 bases spanning the gap. The germline gives CDR1 SEHNR, CDR2 FQNEAQ (reference sequence). The CDR3 totals 15 residues. Written as DNA, the CDR3 is TGTGCCAGCAGCTTCGTGGGCGGGACTACAGATACGCAGTATTTT. Amino acid sequence: CASSFVGGTTDTQYF.

The chain has TRBV7-9 and TRBJ2-5; D may match TRBD1 or TRBD2 (5 bases each). V was clipped by 3 bases and J by 11 bases, with 22 bases between them. The CDR3 runs 15 residues. Germline CDR1 SEHNR, CDR2 FQNEAQ (reference sequence). The CDR3 loop reads CASSLSETAAFRQYF. In DNA, the CDR3 is TGTGCCAGCAGCTTGTCCGAGACAGCGGCGTTCAGACAGTACTTC.

As for this clone: The sample has other DNA sequences that encode this CDR3 too. V and J are TRBV15 and TRBJ1-4, with a possible D match to TRBD1 (5 bases). V lost 0 bases and J 7 bases, leaving 9 bases between the germline ends. The CDR3 runs to 14 residues. Germline values: CDR1 LNHNV, CDR2 YYDKDF (reference sequence). CDR3 DNA: TGTGCCACCAGCAGAGATCGGGGGGGTGAAAAACTGTTTTTT. The encoded protein is CATSRDRGGEKLFF.

The chain links TRBV29-1 to TRBJ2-2; D is perhaps TRBD1 or TRBD2 (5 bases each). V dropped 4 bases and J dropped 3 bases, with 15 bases sitting between them. The CDR3 length is 15 residues. In germline, CDR1 is SQVTM, CDR2 ANQGSEA. For the CDR3, the DNA is TGCAGCGTTGTTATCCGAAGGGACGACACCGGGGAGCTGTTTTTT. The encoded protein is CSVVIRRDDTGELFF.

This clone was seen ten or more times. This chain uses TRBV5-1 with TRBJ2-1; 15 positions agree with TRBD2. The V segment lost 3 bases and the J segment 9 bases; nucleotides outside the gene matches: 1. Germline CDR1 reads SGHRS; CDR2 reads YFSETQ. CDR3 length: 14 amino acids. The CDR3 region has the DNA TGCGCCAGCAGCTCGGGACTAGCGGGAGGTGAGCAGTTCTTC. Residues: CASSSGLAGGEQFF.

This chain joins TRBV13 and TRBJ2-1; 8 bases are shared with TRBD2. The CDR3 runs 16 residues. In germline, CDR1 is PRHDT, CDR2 FYEKMQ (reference sequence). With V trimmed by 4 bases and J by 1 base, 6 bases remained unmatched. The CDR3 nucleotides are TGTGCCAGCAGCTCCTCCGGGACTAGTTCCTACAATGAGCAGTTCTTC. This codes for CASSSSGTSSYNEQFF.

The V call is TRBV7-9, the J call TRBJ2-1; 11 nucleotides agree with TRBD2. The CDR3 runs 19 residues. The J segment lost 5 bases and the V segment lost 5 bases, leaving 17 bases of the junction unmatched. The germline V gene has CDR1 SEHNR and CDR2 FQNEAQ (reference sequence). The CDR3 nucleotides are TGTGCCAGCAGCCGGAGATTAGCGGGAGGGCCGGTTTTCGACAATGAGCAGTTCTTC. Translating it yields CASSRRLAGGPVFDNEQFF.

This clone has only one observation. CDR3 in DNA: TGTGCCAGTAGGGACTATTCCTACGAGCAGTACTTC. Translation: CASRDYSYEQYF. The chain links TRBV6-6 to TRBJ2-7; 7 bases agree with TRBD2. Germline values: CDR1 MNHNY, CDR2 SVGAGI (reference sequence). The CDR3 has 12 amino acids. J lost 1 base, V lost 9 bases, and 3 bases had no gene match.

The chain has TRBV29-1 and TRBJ2-5; TRBD1 agrees at 9 bases. Germline V gene data show CDR1 as SQVTM and CDR2 as ANQGSEA. The CDR3 sequence is 15 residues long. V was clipped by 0 bases and J by 5 bases; unmatched bases: 7. CDR3 sequence (DNA): TGCAGCGTTGAAGATTATACAGGGGGCGGGGAGACCCAGTACTTC. Protein: CSVEDYTGGGETQYF.

This chain connects TRBV10-3 to TRBJ2-1; 8 bases are a match to TRBD1. V dropped 10 bases and J dropped 3; count of bases not matched to a gene: 11. This CDR3 contains 15 residues. From germline, CDR1 is ENHRY and CDR2 SYGVKD. CDR3 sequence reads: CATFLDRGGYNEQFF. In DNA form, the CDR3 reads TGTGCCACCTTTTTAGACAGGGGCGGCTACAATGAGCAGTTCTTC.

This clone was counted between two and nine times. V is TRBV27 and J is TRBJ2-7; 10 bases match TRBD2. Germline trimming cut 4 bases from V and 0 bases from J; bases unmatched to any gene: 0. CDR3 length equals 14 residues. Germline CDR1 is MNHEY and CDR2 is SMNVEV (reference sequence). The CDR3 loop reads CASSSSGSSYEQYF. The DNA for the CDR3 is TGTGCCAGCAGTTCTAGCGGGAGCTCCTACGAGCAGTACTTC.

V usage is TRBV5-1 and J usage is TRBJ1-4; weak D call: TRBD1 (5 bases). Trimming pared 2 bases from V and 3 bases from J, leaving 8 bases between. Germline V gene lookup returns CDR1 SGHRS and CDR2 YFSETQ. The CDR3 length is 14 residues. The CDR3 sequence: CASSLRQPNEKLFF. CDR3 nucleotide sequence: TGCGCCAGCAGCTTAAGACAGCCTAATGAAAAACTGTTTTTT. Together with reference TRBV5-1 and TRBJ1-4, the CDR3 gives the full variable domain: KAGVTQTPRYLIKTRGQQVTLSCSPISGHRSVSWYQQTPGQGLQFLFEYFSETQRNKGNFPGRFSGRQFSNSRSEMNVSTLELGDSALYLCASSLRQPNEKLFFGSGTQLSVL.

A remark on this clone: A read error may account for a junction end that differs from germline. J is TRBJ2-5 and V is TRBV7-9; the match to TRBD2 covers 13 bases. Germline V gives CDR1 SEHNR, CDR2 FQNEAQ (reference sequence). The CDR3 contains 16 residues. Written as DNA, the CDR3 is TGTGCCAGCAGCTCTTACCCCGCCGGACTAGCGGGGGTATCAGACTTC. This translates into CASSSYPAGLAGVSDF.

This clone turned up a few times. The chain recombines TRBV27 with TRBJ1-5; D is possibly TRBD1 (5 bases). This CDR3 spans 13 amino acids. Germline CDR1 is MNHEY and CDR2 is SMNVEV (reference sequence). V was pared by 4 bases and J by 3 bases, with 7 bases between. CDR3 amino acids: CASSWGNNQPQHF. CDR3 DNA sequence: TGTGCCAGCAGTTGGGGGAACAATCAGCCCCAGCATTTT.